In its sample, the clone carrying this T cell receptor (beta chain) was seen once. The antigen is undetermined. In germline, CDR1 is SGHAT, CDR2 FQNNGV. V was pared by 5 bases and J by 1 base, with 8 bases of the junction left unmatched. This CDR3 region has 16 residues. The data stem from a study of T cell responses to AZD1222 COVID-19 vaccine. Second doses that came at about 4 or about 12 weeks were put together. Regarding the study as a whole: Females made up more of the donors, who were largely white British, and clonal diversity may have come out too low. Sampling that yielded the repertoires occurred only after the peak T cell response. Per reports, nearly half of all spike-specific TCRs target regions that are unmutated in variants.

Clones were read by immunoSEQ multiplex PCR, and TCRdb kept only the in-frame ones, dropping some. Among about 100,000 clones listed, about 93% were seen once. The sequencing used peripheral blood, collected 28 days after the second AZD1222 dose. The clonotype originates from an adult who received the AZD1222 COVID-19 vaccine. The genes are TRBV11-2 and TRBJ2-3; 8 nucleotides line up with TRBD1. The CDR3 nucleotides are TGTGCCAGCAGCCCCCGACAGGGGATCGGCACAGATACGCAGTATTTT. Amino acid sequence: CASSPRQGIGTDTQYF.